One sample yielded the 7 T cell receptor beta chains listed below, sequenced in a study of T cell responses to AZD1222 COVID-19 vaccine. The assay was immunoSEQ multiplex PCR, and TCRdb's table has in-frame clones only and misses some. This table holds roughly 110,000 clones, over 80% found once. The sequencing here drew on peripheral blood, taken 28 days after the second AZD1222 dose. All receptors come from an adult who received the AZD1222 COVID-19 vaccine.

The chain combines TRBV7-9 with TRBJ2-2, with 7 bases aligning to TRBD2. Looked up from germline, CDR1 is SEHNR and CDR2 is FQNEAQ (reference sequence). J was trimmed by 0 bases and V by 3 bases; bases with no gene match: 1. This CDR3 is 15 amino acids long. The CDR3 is CASSLGRANTGELFF. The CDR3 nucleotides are TGTGCCAGCAGCTTGGGGAGGGCGAACACCGGGGAGCTGTTTTTT.

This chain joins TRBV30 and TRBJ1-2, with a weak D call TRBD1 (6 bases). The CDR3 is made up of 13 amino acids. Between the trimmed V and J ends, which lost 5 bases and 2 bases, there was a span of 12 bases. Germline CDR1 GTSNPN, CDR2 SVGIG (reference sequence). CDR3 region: CAWYREGNYGYTF. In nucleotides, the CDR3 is TGTGCCTGGTACAGGGAGGGGAACTATGGCTACACCTTC.

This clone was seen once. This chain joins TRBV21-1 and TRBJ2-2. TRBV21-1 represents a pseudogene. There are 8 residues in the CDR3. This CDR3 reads CASGELFF. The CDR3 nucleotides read TGTGCCAGCGGGGAGCTGTTTTTT.

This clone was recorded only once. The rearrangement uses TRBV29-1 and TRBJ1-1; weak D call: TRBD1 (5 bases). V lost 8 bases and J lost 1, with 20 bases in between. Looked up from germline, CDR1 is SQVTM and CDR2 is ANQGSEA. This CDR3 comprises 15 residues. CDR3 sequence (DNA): TGCAGCTTCCTCGGGGGGGACGTATGGAACACTGAAGCTTTCTTT. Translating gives CSFLGGDVWNTEAFF.

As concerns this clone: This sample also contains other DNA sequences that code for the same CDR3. The CDR3 DNA reads as TGTGCCAGCAGCTTAGACCCAGGCACTGAAGCTTTCTTT. It translates to CASSLDPGTEAFF. The chain recombines TRBV11-2 with TRBJ1-1, with D unresolved. Germline V gene data show CDR1 as SGHAT and CDR2 as FQNNGV. The ends were cut back, 0 bases at V and 4 bases at J, with 6 bases in the middle. This CDR3 has 13 residues.

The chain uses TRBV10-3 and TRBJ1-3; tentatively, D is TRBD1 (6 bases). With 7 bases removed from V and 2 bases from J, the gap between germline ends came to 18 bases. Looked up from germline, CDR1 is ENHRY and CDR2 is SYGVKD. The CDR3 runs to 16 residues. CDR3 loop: CAITTPKGGTGNTIYF. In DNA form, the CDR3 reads TGTGCCATCACCACACCTAAAGGGGGGACTGGAAACACCATATATTTT.

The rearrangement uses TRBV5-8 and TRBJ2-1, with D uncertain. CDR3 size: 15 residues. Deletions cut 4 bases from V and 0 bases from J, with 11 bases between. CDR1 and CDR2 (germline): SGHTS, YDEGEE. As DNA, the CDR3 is TGTGCCAGCAGCCCCCGTAGGAGCTCCTACAATGAGCAGTTCTTC. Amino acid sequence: CASSPRRSSYNEQFF.